This T cell receptor beta chain originates from a study of beta chain features in type 1 diabetes (dated by TCRdb to the late 2010s). Context from the whole study: No differences in mean age, gender distribution, total cell number or subset yield were found between patients and healthy donors. A total of approximately 110,000,000 sorted cells were examined across all samples, and a strong correlation was observed between cell number per subset and RNA yield. In the study, recently diagnosed type 1 diabetes patients and matched healthy donors were compared on the TCRB repertoires of their sorted circulating CD4+ T cell subsets. Whereas all 30 or so donors provided naive and central memory subsets, regulatory and stem cell-like memory subsets were isolated from just 8 patients and roughly eight healthy donors. General study outcomes and caveats: A moderate but significant shortening of TCRB CDR3 length was observed in type 1 diabetes patients in all four CD4+ subsets. Naive, central memory and regulatory TCRB repertoires appeared more similar among patients than among healthy donors. HLA sub-analyses involved small numbers of individuals, so any influence of HLA type on TCRB rearrangement remained unresolved. Fewer insertions and more nucleotide deletions at VDJ recombination sites were observed in patients with type 1 diabetes, implying thymic rearrangement abnormalities. Sequencing cDNA rather than genomic DNA could over-represent highly expressing activated cells, although activation and CD3 levels did not differ between groups. Shorter templates might have been favored by PCR, but patient and control samples were amplified and corrected together, so both groups would have been affected equally by any skew.

The High Capacity cDNA Reverse Transcription Kit was used to reverse transcribe all of the isolated RNA, meaning that expressed TCRB transcripts were what got sequenced. Deep immunoSEQ sequencing was applied to naive, central memory and regulatory T cell samples, giving an average of roughly 3.6 million total reads per sample. Sorted cells were lysed in RLT buffer and RNA was extracted with DNase-treated RNeasy Micro or Mini kits, depending on cell number. To prevent cross-contamination, every cell subset was processed on its own, while patient and healthy donor samples were processed together. Using the immunoSEQ multiplex PCR, TCRB sequences were amplified from cDNA into 87-bp fragments spanning the CDR3 region. The amplicons were sequenced using the Illumina HiSeq platform. The original methods were these. Synthetic template baselines were used to correct PCR bias computationally, reads within Hamming distance 2 were collapsed, and singletons that could not be merged were discarded. Reads were aligned to IMGT to assign V, D and J genes, CDR3 length, and insertions or deletions at six rearrangement sites. Within each subset, clonotype counts were normalized to sorted cell number, after which true diversity and Gini coefficients were computed with the tcR R package. The overlap coefficient, calculated on TCRB nucleotide sequences, was used to quantify repertoire sharing. Out-of-frame TCRB sequences from naive cells were analyzed to stand in for the pre-selection repertoire. Drawn from immuneACCESS, this table holds only the in-frame rearrangements with V and J called that TCRdb kept. Clones are partly lost; checked studies trace under half to an unresolved V gene and leave the rest unexplained. V, J and clone size are taken as reported in that table, and D and trimming were inferred from the DNA itself. The sample data list approximately 380,000 clones, and over 12% of these were observed just once. The ten largest clones add up to roughly 0.017% of the sample.

The CDR3 runs 14 residues from the cysteine to the phenylalanine. The kept DNA is CDR3 alone, 42 bases in frame from the first base. V is cut by 6 bases and J by 3 bases, and the space between the germline ends is 13 bases. CDR1 and CDR2, per the germline V gene (reference sequence), are LNHDA and SQIVND. As to this clone: Its antigen is currently not known. It has no much larger one-base neighbor in the sample; base qualities were not kept.

Each donor gave one peripheral blood draw, around 0.12 L on average, collected into heparinised tubes. Naive, central memory, regulatory and stem cell-like memory CD4+ T cells were sorted on a BD FACSAria II using a panel including CD45RO, CCR7, CD25, CD127, CD95 and CD27. All sorted populations exceeded 98% purity. Right away, PBMCs were isolated by Lymphoprep density gradient centrifugation and were stained directly, with no culture step. Samples were stained and sorted in pairs, with one healthy donor and one patient per experiment, so that batch effects were minimized. The specimen was naive CD4+ T cells from blood. The cell subset or site label on this specimen signifies: true naive CD4+ T cells. The sequence links TRBV19 to TRBJ2-3, with TRBD1 as a weak D call on 7 bases. This clonotype was obtained from a woman under 30 in good health. The nucleotide sequence is given as TGTGCCAGTAGAGAGACAGGGACTACAGATACGCAGTATTTT. This encodes CASRETGTTDTQYF.